The T cell receptor beta chain described here comes from a study of blood T cell repertoires in COVID-19. Study-level background: Sites across the United States, Italy and Spain contributed samples from acute and convalescent COVID-19.

Measured with immunoSEQ multiplex PCR; TCRdb has only the in-frame clones, and not every one. Of roughly 400,000 clones detected, 88% appear once; the ten largest clones hold approximately 1.3%. The CDR3 has 14 residues. J was trimmed by 7 bases and V by 4 bases; bases with no gene match: 6. The germline V gene encodes CDR1 LGHDT and CDR2 YNNKEL (reference sequence). The rearrangement joins TRBV3-1 (or the pseudogene TRBV3-2) to TRBJ2-7; TRBD2 matches at 11 bases. The sequence came from a woman under 30 who had been exposed to COVID-19. What was sequenced was PBMCs or T cells enriched from blood (not recorded which). The CDR3 bases are TGTGCCAGCAGCCCGACTAGCGGGGAGTGGGAGCAGTACTTC. It translates to CASSPTSGEWEQYF.